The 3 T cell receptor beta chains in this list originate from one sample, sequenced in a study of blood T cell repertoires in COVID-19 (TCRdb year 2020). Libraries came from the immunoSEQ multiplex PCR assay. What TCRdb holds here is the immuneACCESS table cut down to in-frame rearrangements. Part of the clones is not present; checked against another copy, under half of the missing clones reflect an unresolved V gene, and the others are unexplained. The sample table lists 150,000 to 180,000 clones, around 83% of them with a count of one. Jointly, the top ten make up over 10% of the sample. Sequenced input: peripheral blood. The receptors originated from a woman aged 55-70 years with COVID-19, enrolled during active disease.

CDR3 sequence: CASSRNRENTEAFF. The CDR3 DNA sequence: TGTGCCAGCAGTCGGAACAGGGAGAACACTGAAGCTTTCTTT. This chain uses TRBV6-5 with TRBJ1-1, with D possibly being TRBD1 (6 bases). Germline CDR1 reads MNHEY; CDR2 reads SVGAGI. The CDR3 is 14 amino acids. The ends were cut back, 5 bases at V and 1 base at J, with 11 bases in the middle.

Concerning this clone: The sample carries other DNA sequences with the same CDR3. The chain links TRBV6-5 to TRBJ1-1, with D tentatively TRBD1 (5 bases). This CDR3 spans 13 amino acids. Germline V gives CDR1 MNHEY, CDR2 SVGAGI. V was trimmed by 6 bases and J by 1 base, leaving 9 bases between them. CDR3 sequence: CASRGTGNTEAFF. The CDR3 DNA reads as TGTGCCAGCAGGGGTACAGGGAACACTGAAGCTTTCTTT.

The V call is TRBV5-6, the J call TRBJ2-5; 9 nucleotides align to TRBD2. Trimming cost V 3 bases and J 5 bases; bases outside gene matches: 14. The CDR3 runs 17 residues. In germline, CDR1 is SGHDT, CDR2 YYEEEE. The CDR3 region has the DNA TGTGCCAGCAGCTACGTAGCGGGGGAGAGGAGGGAGGAGACCCAGTACTTC. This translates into CASSYVAGERREETQYF.